This T cell receptor beta chain was captured by sequencing in a study of blood T cell repertoires in COVID-19. Background on the study: There were acute and convalescent COVID-19 samples, and they came from the United States, Italy and Spain. The cDNA or gDNA used as material had been derived from T cells, B-cell-depleted T cells, or PBMCs.

CDR1 is SNHLY, CDR2 FYNNEI, per germline. CDR3 size: 15 residues. The V end was cut by 6 bases, the J end by 0 bases, with 11 bases between. Ages ranged from about 18 to 89 years, with residence in approximately 25 US areas. Produced via immunoSEQ multiplex PCR; TCRdb's table is partial and in-frame only. The sample lists 380,000 or so clones, approximately 85% occurring once. The chain links TRBV2 to TRBJ1-4; D gene unclear. This TCR was sampled from a woman in her forties with acute COVID-19. The sequenced sample consisted of PBMCs or T cells enriched from blood (not recorded which). The CDR3 nucleotides are TGTGCCAGCAGCCTAGGATTTGCAACTAATGAAAAACTGTTTTTT. The encoded protein is CASSLGFATNEKLFF.